This TCR beta chain was found in a study of a mutant IDH1 vaccine in newly diagnosed glioma (dated by TCRdb to the early 2020s). Some background on the complete study: Patients were given eight vaccinations, in weeks 1, 3, 5, 7, 11, 15, 19 and 23, which matched visits V03 through V10. Of the approximately 35 treated patients, around 60% were male and approximately 40% were female, and the mean age was roughly 40 years. Peripheral blood was drawn at six visits: V03 (baseline), V05, V07, V10, V12 and V13. Longitudinal TCRB deep sequencing was done for 25 to 30 treated patients, wherever samples were available for exploratory analyses. Vaccination started 4-6 weeks after radiotherapy alone, or was given together with temozolomide cycles in the groups whose treatment included chemotherapy. Before enrollment, patients had received standard therapy of radiotherapy alone, temozolomide alone, or radiochemotherapy with temozolomide; most received the combination. General study outcomes and caveats: Selection of PBMC samples for TCRB deep sequencing was based on availability. No apparent relationship was observed between pseudoprogression and alterations in the top peripheral T cell clonotypes detected by TCRB sequencing. According to the authors, sample limitations meant that analyses of patient blood samples could not be reproduced. Vaccine-induced immune responses across multiple MHC alleles were detected in approximately 94% of patients.

The time point label corresponds to: week 23, last vaccination. A 20-mer mutant IDH1 peptide at 300 micrograms in Montanide made up each vaccine dose, which was injected subcutaneously together with topical imiquimod. The donors had newly diagnosed IDH1-mutant astrocytomas of WHO grade 3 or 4 that showed loss of nuclear ATRX. The samples were drawn from NOA16, a multicentre, single-arm, open-label phase I trial in Germany that tested a mutant IDH1 peptide vaccine in humans for the first time. The DNeasy Blood and Tissue Kit was used to extract genomic DNA from EDTA blood for TCRB sequencing. For CDR1 and CDR2, the germline V gene lists MDHEN and SYDVKM. From the cysteine up to the phenylalanine, the CDR3 has a length of 15 residues. Of the read, only the CDR3 DNA is kept; its 45 bases are in frame from base 1. V lost 3 bases and J lost 5 bases, and the count of bases not matched to a germline gene is 4.

The method behind the library was the immunoSEQ multiplex PCR assay. Rearranged TCR beta chain sequences were amplified using the hsTCRB Kit according to the manufacturer's protocol. TCRB libraries were sequenced on an Illumina MiSeq. The authors processed their data as follows. The proprietary platform of the kit vendor was used for demultiplexing, trimming and gene mapping. TCRdb limited this immuneACCESS table to in-frame rearrangements with V and J called. A share of clones is missing; checked studies link under half to unresolved V genes, and the rest is unexplained. V and J calls and clone size are given by that table; D and trimming were obtained from the DNA. The sample table holds just over 80,000 clones, of which 85% were seen once. The top ten clonotypes cover approximately 2% of the sample. To note about this clone: Its antigen is not yet known. The record has no base qualities; no much larger clone is one base away.

The chain is encoded by TRBV28 joined to TRBJ1-4; 9 bases in the middle match TRBD1. The origin of this receptor is a man aged 25-45 years with glioma. Some clones in this sample may be carry-over from other donors' samples. Sequencing was performed on PBMCs, taken from a glioma patient whose treatment included an IDH1 peptide vaccine. The CDR3 amino acid sequence is: CASSLGGQGNEKLFF. The sequenced DNA: TGTGCCAGCAGTTTGGGGGGACAGGGCAATGAAAAACTGTTTTTT.